This T cell receptor beta chain is from a study of shared clonotypes between healthy human individuals. The split of CD4+ cells yielded CD45RA+ naive and CD45RA-negative memory subsets. The CDR3 contains 14 residues. CDR1 is MDHEN, CDR2 SYDVKM, per germline. Trimming took off 6 bases at V and 0 bases at J, with 12 bases between the two ends. Study-level results: What naive subsets generally showed was a larger estimated richness than memory subsets showed. Of the naive CD4 clonotypes, roughly 5.5% were shared across several donors.

Authors' processing steps: With immunoSEQ giving junction-only sequences and no quality scores, filtering differed. TCRdb's copy holds only in-frame clones and misses some; the assay was immunoSEQ multiplex PCR. That table is the source of V, J and clone size, and D and trimming were worked out from the DNA. Among a few million clones, around 95% were seen once, and the ten largest hold around 0.13%. Concerning this clone itself: No antigen is known for it.

The sequenced material came from naive CD4+ T cells sorted from blood. Stated subset: CD45RA+ positively selected. This chain joins TRBV28 and TRBJ2-7; D remains unclear. This TCR was sampled from a man aged 18 to 30 in good health. The CDR3 coding sequence is TGTGCCAGCAGGGGGTCAATGAGCTCCTACGAGCAGTACTTC. It is translated as CASRGSMSSYEQYF.